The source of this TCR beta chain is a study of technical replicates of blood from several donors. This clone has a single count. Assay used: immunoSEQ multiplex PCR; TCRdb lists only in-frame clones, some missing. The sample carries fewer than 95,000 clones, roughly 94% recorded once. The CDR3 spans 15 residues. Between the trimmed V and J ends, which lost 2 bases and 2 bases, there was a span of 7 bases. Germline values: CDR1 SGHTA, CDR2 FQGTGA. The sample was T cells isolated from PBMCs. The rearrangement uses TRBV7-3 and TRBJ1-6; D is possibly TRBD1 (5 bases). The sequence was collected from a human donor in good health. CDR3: CASSLGGAYNSPLHF. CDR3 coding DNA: TGTGCCAGCAGCTTAGGGGGGGCCTATAATTCACCCCTCCACTTT.